Listed below are T cell receptor beta chains from one sample, sequenced in a study of blood T cell dynamics during melanoma immunotherapy. Clones were sequenced by immunoSEQ multiplex PCR, and TCRdb holds only the in-frame ones, with some missing. The sample yields about 19,000 clones, around 90% seen once. The sample here was blood, taken from a patient treated with checkpoint blockade. Every receptor here comes from a human donor with melanoma. The conserved cysteine and the conserved F or W are not part of the CDR3 here. Fields, in order: D gene, V gene, J gene, CDR3 protein. D genes are given only for firm matches.

D: TRBD2; V: TRBV10-3; J: TRBJ2-1; CDR3: AIQLAGYNEQF
D: NA; V: TRBV5-4; J: TRBJ1-2; CDR3: ASSLAAGLGGYT
D: NA; V: TRBV7-9; J: TRBJ1-1; CDR3: ASRSGGGAF
D: TRBD1; V: TRBV7-9; J: TRBJ1-2; CDR3: ASSYPDRLGRSHGYT
D: NA; V: TRBV6-5; J: TRBJ2-5; CDR3: ASSLTVQETQY
D: TRBD1; V: TRBV19; J: TRBJ2-7; CDR3: ASSRGQGFSYEQY
D: TRBD2; V: TRBV28; J: TRBJ2-1; CDR3: ASSHAGTSIYEQF
D: NA; V: TRBV4-1; J: TRBJ1-4; CDR3: ASSQVRATNEKLF
D: NA; V: TRBV6-6; J: TRBJ2-5; CDR3: ASSYSNSPGQETQY
D: NA; V: TRBV6-6; J: TRBJ2-2; CDR3: ASSPRGTNTGELF
D: NA; V: TRBV5-1; J: TRBJ2-1; CDR3: ASRPMEGYNEQF
D: NA; V: TRBV30; J: TRBJ2-1; CDR3: AWSRGSLYNEQF
D: TRBD1; V: TRBV7-2; J: TRBJ1-5; CDR3: ASQTGVQLQH